This T cell receptor beta chain was retrieved from a study of response to subunit inactivated influenza vaccine. The germline V gene has CDR1 MDHEN and CDR2 SYDVKM. The CDR3 sequence is 16 residues long. V lost 1 base to trimming and J lost 0 bases, with 10 bases between them. One entry per CDR3 protein, called by TCRdb with MiXCR from the RT-PCR reads. Of hundreds of thousands of distinct CDR3 sequences in the sample, around 11% were seen once. These data were also reused for a study on T cells expressing NK-cell markers. That work adds: For TCR beta, cDNA was produced by 5'RACE template switching with UMIs. Sorted CD3+CD56-NKG2C+, CD3+CD56+NKG2C- and CD3+CD56+NKG2C+ T cells were the source of the TCR beta repertoires. It remained uncertain whether the expanded NKG2C+ T cell clones were specific for HCMV antigens.

The starting material was PBMCs from blood, obtained on the day of vaccination. The receptor comes from a man aged 45-65 years who received an inactivated influenza vaccine. V gene TRBV28 combines with J gene TRBJ2-1; perhaps TRBD2 as D (5 bases). The DNA for the CDR3 is TGTGCCAGCAGTTTATACGGGGTAAGCTCCTACAATGAGCAGTTCTTC. This translates into CASSLYGVSSYNEQFF. The full variable domain, with the rest looked up from reference TRBV28 and TRBJ2-1, is DVKVTQSSRYLVKRTGEKVFLECVQDMDHENMFWYRQDPGLGLRLIYFSYDVKMKEKGDIPEGYSVSREKKERFSLILESASTNQTSMYLCASSLYGVSSYNEQFFGPGTRLTVL.